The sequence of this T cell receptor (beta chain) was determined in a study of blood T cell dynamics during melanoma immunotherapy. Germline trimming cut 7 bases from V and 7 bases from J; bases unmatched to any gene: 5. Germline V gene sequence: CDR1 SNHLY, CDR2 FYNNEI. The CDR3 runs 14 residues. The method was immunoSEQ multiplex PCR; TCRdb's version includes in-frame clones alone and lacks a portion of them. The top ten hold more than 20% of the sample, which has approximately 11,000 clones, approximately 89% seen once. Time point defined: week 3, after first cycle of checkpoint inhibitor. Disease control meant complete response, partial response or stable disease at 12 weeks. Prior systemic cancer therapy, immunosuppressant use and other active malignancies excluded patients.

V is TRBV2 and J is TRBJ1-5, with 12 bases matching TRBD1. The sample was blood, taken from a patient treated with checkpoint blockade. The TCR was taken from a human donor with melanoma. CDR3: CASTLGTGGQPQHF. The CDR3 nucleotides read TGTGCCAGCACCCTCGGGACAGGGGGCCAGCCCCAGCATTTT. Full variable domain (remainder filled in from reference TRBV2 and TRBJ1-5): EPEVTQTPSHQVTQMGQEVILRCVPISNHLYFYWYRQILGQKVEFLVSFYNNEISEKSEIFDDQFSVERPDGSNFTLKIRSTKLEDSAMYFCASTLGTGGQPQHFGDGTRLSIL.